This T cell receptor beta chain was sequenced in a study of blood T cell repertoires in COVID-19. Overall study: The analysed material was cDNA or gDNA that came from T cells, B-cell-depleted T cells, or PBMCs.

Everyone who took part was roughly 18 to 89 years old, and they came from about two dozen US areas. Which cohort a participant joined came from the clinical history participants gave. Among Cohort 3 donors, those recovered had two negative PCRs, clearance, or symptom resolution. The table came from immunoSEQ multiplex PCR; TCRdb's copy has only in-frame clones and leaves some out. The sample contains 200,000 to 250,000 clones, more than 80% of which appear only once. Specimen: PBMCs or T cells enriched from blood (not recorded which). The receptor was derived from a man between 60 and 75 years old who had recovered from COVID-19.

The CDR3 loop is CASRGQGITGELFF. CDR3 DNA sequence: TGTGCCAGCAGGGGACAGGGGATCACCGGGGAGCTGTTTTTT. The chain carries TRBV7-8 and TRBJ2-2; 10 positions match TRBD1. V was clipped by 6 bases and J by 4 bases; unmatched bases: 2. Germline lookup yields CDR1 SGHVS and CDR2 FQNEAQ. CDR3 length: 14 amino acids. Based on the CDR3 plus reference TRBV7-8 and TRBJ2-2, the full variable domain is GAGVSQSPRYKVAKRGQDVALRCDPISGHVSLFWYQQALGQGPEFLTYFQNEAQLDKSGLPSDRFFAERPEGSVSTLKIQRTQQEDSAVYLCASRGQGITGELFFGEGSRLTVL.